This entry describes one TCR beta chain. The CDR3 length is 15 residues. In germline, CDR1 is SGHRS, CDR2 YFSETQ. J was trimmed by 4 bases and V by 4 bases; bases with no gene match: 4. The data were taken from a study of cytomegalovirus exposure and HLA in healthy donors. Use of 60 Vbeta and 13 Jbeta primers characterized the PCR. Some clones are missing from TCRdb's copy, which holds only in-frame ones; the method was immunoSEQ multiplex PCR. The table includes 150,000 to 200,000 clones, roughly 73% detected once. The receptor was isolated from a male donor in good health and CMV-seronegative. The V gene is TRBV5-1, the J gene TRBJ2-1; 11 nucleotides match TRBD2. Sequencing was done on a sample of PBMCs. Here the CDR3 reads CASSRGTSGYNEQFF. The DNA of the CDR3 is TGCGCCAGCAGCCGGGGGACTAGCGGATACAATGAGCAGTTCTTC.